The clone carrying this TCR beta chain turned up a few times. The CDR3 runs 15 residues. V lost 2 bases to trimming and J lost 1 base, with 11 bases between them. Germline CDR1 SGHAT, CDR2 FQDESV (reference sequence). The data stem from a study of shared clonotypes between healthy human individuals. Each of the donors was a healthy adult who was HIV-negative and had not had a recent acute infection or vaccination. Sequencing was performed with immunoSEQ multiplex PCR; in TCRdb, only in-frame clones are kept and a portion is missing. The sample comprises approximately 2,000,000 clones, about nine tenths of which are singletons, and 0.37% rests with the top ten.

The chain joins TRBV11-1 to TRBJ1-1; D unclear. Sequencing input: naive CD4+ T cells from PBMCs. Documented subset: CD45RA+ positively selected. The receptor was derived from a man younger than 35 in good health. Some clones in this sample may be carry-over from other donors' samples. CDR3 sequence reads: CASSLTRQPNTEAFF. The CDR3 nucleotides are TGTGCCAGCAGCTTAACTCGGCAGCCGAACACTGAAGCTTTCTTT. Variable domain in full (rest from reference TRBV11-1 and TRBJ1-1): EAEVAQSPRYKITEKSQAVAFWCDPISGHATLYWYRQILGQGPELLVQFQDESVVDDSQLPKDRFSAERLKGVDSTLKIQPAELGDSAMYLCASSLTRQPNTEAFFGQGTRLTVV.